The 23 T cell receptor beta chains given below trace back to one sample, sequenced in a study of T cells in Graves' hyperthyroidism and ophthalmopathy. Amplified TCR beta CDR3 regions derived from RNA transcripts. HTBI primers were used for first-round RT-PCR of the TCR CDR3. One entry per CDR3 protein, called by TCRdb with MiXCR from the multiplex PCR reads. Here the sample spans fewer than 450,000 distinct CDR3 sequences, about 14% being singletons. Specimen: blood. These TCRs come from a man in his fifties or sixties with Graves' ophthalmopathy.

This clonotype appeared many times. CDR3 nucleotides: TGTGCCAGCAGCTTATTTTCAGCGGGGGGACCTTACAATGAGCAGTTCTTC. Translating it yields CASSLFSAGGPYNEQFF. The chain has TRBV11-2 and TRBJ2-1, with 9 bases aligning to TRBD2. Germline V lookup: CDR1 SGHAT, CDR2 FQNNGV. Trimming cost V 2 bases and J 4 bases; bases outside gene matches: 9. The CDR3 is 17 residues long.

At least ten counts were recorded for this clonotype. In nucleotides, the CDR3 is TGCAGTGCTAGAGGGGACGGAGGGGCGAATCTGAACACTGAAGCTTTCTTT. It encodes CSARGDGGANLNTEAFF. The rearrangement uses TRBV20-1 and TRBJ1-1; tentatively, D is TRBD1 (5 bases). Trimming took off 1 base at V and 0 bases at J, with 18 bases between the two ends. Looked up from germline, CDR1 is DFQATT and CDR2 is SNEGSKA (reference sequence). The CDR3 runs 17 residues.

Details on this clonotype: This could be a read error, since a much larger clone is one nucleotide away. The chain recombines TRBV18 with TRBJ2-1; 7 bases align to TRBD1. Trimming took 3 bases from V and 0 from J; bases not matched to a gene: 2. The CDR3 sequence is 15 residues long. The germline gives CDR1 KGHSH, CDR2 LQKENI. CDR3 in amino acids: CASSPTGYSYNEQFF. Written as DNA, the CDR3 is TGTGCCAGCTCACCGACAGGGTACTCCTACAATGAGCAGTTCTTC.

This clonotype was seen repeatedly, ten times or more. The CDR3: CASDLTWGETQYF. CDR3 DNA: TGTGCCAGCGACCTTACATGGGGGGAGACCCAGTACTTC. V is TRBV12-3 or TRBV12-4 and J is TRBJ2-5; D may be TRBD1 or TRBD2 (5 bases each). The CDR3 has 13 amino acids. Between the trimmed V and J ends, which lost 8 bases and 5 bases, there was a span of 15 bases.

This clonotype was counted ten times or more. The gene calls are TRBV7-2 and TRBJ1-2; D uncertain. Germline V gene data show CDR1 as SGHTA and CDR2 as FQGNSA. The germline V and J ends were trimmed by 5 bases and 2 bases, with 9 bases remaining between them. This CDR3 contains 13 residues. The CDR3 loop reads CASSDIGNYGYTF. The DNA for the CDR3 is TGTGCCAGCAGCGATATAGGGAACTATGGCTACACCTTC.

This clonotype was counted many times. The chain carries TRBV24-1 and TRBJ2-1; 8 nucleotides align to TRBD1. J lost 8 bases, V lost 7 bases, and 6 bases had no gene match. CDR1 and CDR2 from the germline V gene are KGHDR and SFDVKD. This CDR3 contains 13 residues. The CDR3 region is CATRPPGGHEQFF. The CDR3 nucleotides are TGTGCCACCAGACCCCCAGGGGGCCATGAGCAGTTCTTC.

This clonotype appeared many times. The genes are TRBV27 and TRBJ2-7; D may be TRBD2 (6 bases). The CDR3 runs to 15 residues. Trimming left V 6 bases short and J 2 bases short, with 17 bases between. The germline V gene has CDR1 MNHEY and CDR2 SMNVEV (reference sequence). The CDR3 nucleotides read TGTGCCAGCAGCGGACTACTAGTGCCAACCTACGAGCAGTACTTC. It translates to CASSGLLVPTYEQYF.

This clonotype was counted a few times. This chain connects TRBV3-1 to TRBJ2-1; either TRBD1 or TRBD2 may supply D (5 bases each). The CDR3 contains 14 residues. CDR1 and CDR2 (germline): LGHDT, YNNKEL (reference sequence). Trimming stripped 3 bases from V and 5 bases from J, with 11 bases between. Here the CDR3 reads CASSHGGRNNEQFF. DNA of the CDR3: TGTGCCAGCAGCCATGGGGGACGGAACAATGAGCAGTTCTTC.

This clonotype was detected ten times or more. In nucleotides, the CDR3 is TGTGCCAGCAGTCGACCGTTTAGCAATCAGCCCCAGCATTTT. Its protein is CASSRPFSNQPQHF. This rearrangement joins TRBV12-3 or TRBV12-4 to TRBJ1-5, with D unresolved. Deletions cut 5 bases from V and 0 bases from J, with 8 bases between. The CDR3 runs 14 residues.

The J gene is TRBJ2-5, the V gene TRBV7-8; the match to TRBD2 covers 14 bases. J lost 3 bases, V lost 5 bases, and 11 bases had no gene match. Germline V gene data show CDR1 as SGHVS and CDR2 as FQNEAQ. This CDR3 is 18 amino acids long. The CDR3 DNA follows: TGTGCCAGCAGCCAATTTCCTCCGGGACTAGCGGGAGAAGAGACCCAGTACTTC. Its protein is CASSQFPPGLAGEETQYF.

Regarding this clonotype: One end of the junction fails to match germline, which may point to a read error. The chain employs TRBV28 and TRBJ2-7, with 8 bases lining up with TRBD1. The CDR3 is made up of 16 amino acids. In germline, CDR1 is MDHEN, CDR2 SYDVKM. Here the CDR3 DNA reads TGTGCCAGCAGTTTACAATGGACAGGGCGGACCTACGGGCAGTACTTC. Protein product: CASSLQWTGRTYGQYF.

This clonotype was picked up one time. V gene TRBV6-5 combines with J gene TRBJ2-3; a weak D match, TRBD2 (7 bases). The CDR3 sequence is 15 residues long. Germline values: CDR1 MNHEY, CDR2 SVGAGI. Trimming stripped 4 bases from V and 9 bases from J, with 20 bases between. CDR3 DNA: TGTGCCAGCAGTTTAGGACTAGGGGGAATTGGGACGCAGTATTTT. Translated: CASSLGLGGIGTQYF.

This clonotype was recorded at least ten times. This chain links TRBV18 with TRBJ1-5, with D possibly TRBD1 on 5 matching bases. Germline V gene data show CDR1 as KGHSH and CDR2 as LQKENI. This CDR3 has 16 residues. V lost 6 bases to trimming and J lost 1 base, with 16 bases between them. CDR3 protein: CASSPPGTPSNQPQHF. The CDR3 DNA sequence: TGTGCCAGCTCTCCGCCCGGGACTCCAAGCAATCAGCCCCAGCATTTT.

This clonotype was recorded at least ten times. The V and J genes are TRBV12-3 or TRBV12-4 and TRBJ1-2; a weak D match, TRBD1 (5 bases). CDR3 length: 14 amino acids. Trimming pared 3 bases from V and 7 bases from J, leaving 15 bases between. The CDR3 here is CASSFQLDKGGYTF. CDR3 nucleotides: TGTGCCAGCAGTTTTCAACTGGACAAGGGTGGCTACACCTTC.

The sample holds many counts of this clonotype. Here the CDR3 reads CASSEGHRGPYEQYF. DNA for the CDR3: TGTGCCAGCAGTGAAGGCCACAGGGGGCCCTACGAGCAGTACTTC. The J gene is TRBJ2-7, the V gene TRBV6-1, with TRBD1 identical over 9 bases. Germline V gives CDR1 MNHNS, CDR2 SASEGT. The V gene end was trimmed by 1 base and the J gene end by 2 bases; junction bases not matched to a gene: 3. This CDR3 contains 15 residues.

This clonotype was found many times. The chain couples TRBV28 to TRBJ1-5; D might be TRBD1 (5 bases). Trimming removed 0 bases from V and 5 bases from J, with 17 bases in between. Per the germline V gene, CDR1 is MDHEN and CDR2 is SYDVKM. CDR3 size: 17 residues. The CDR3 DNA reads TGTGCCAGCAGTTTATGGCGGGGGGGGGGTGGGGATCAGCCCCAGCATTTT. This gives the protein CASSLWRGGGGDQPQHF. The entire variable domain, with the rest obtained from reference TRBV28 and TRBJ1-5, is as follows: DVKVTQSSRYLVKRTGEKVFLECVQDMDHENMFWYRQDPGLGLRLIYFSYDVKMKEKGDIPEGYSVSREKKERFSLILESASTNQTSMYLCASSLWRGGGGDQPQHFGDGTRLSIL.

Ten or more counts support this clonotype. The V gene is TRBV4-2, the J gene TRBJ2-7; 9 nucleotides match TRBD2. The CDR3 sequence is 16 residues long. The germline V gene has CDR1 LGHNA and CDR2 YNFKEQ. V was clipped by 4 bases and J by 1 base; unmatched bases: 8. The CDR3 loop reads CASSPLGGRVSYEQYF. CDR3 DNA: TGTGCCAGCAGCCCTCTTGGCGGGAGGGTATCCTACGAGCAGTACTTC.

This clonotype was counted many times. This chain links TRBV20-1 with TRBJ1-2; D unresolved. Germline values: CDR1 DFQATT, CDR2 SNEGSKA (reference sequence). V was trimmed by 3 bases and J by 2 bases, leaving 10 bases between them. The CDR3 has 13 residues. The CDR3 here is CSASSAPNYGYTF. As DNA, the CDR3 is TGCAGTGCTAGTTCGGCACCCAACTATGGCTACACCTTC.

This clonotype was recorded at least ten times. The chain employs TRBV27 and TRBJ1-2; a possible D gene is TRBD1 (6 bases). Looked up from germline, CDR1 is MNHEY and CDR2 is SMNVEV (reference sequence). V lost 3 bases and J 6 bases, leaving 20 bases between the germline ends. This CDR3 contains 16 residues. The CDR3 reads CASSFRAGDVSNGYTF. The CDR3, as DNA: TGTGCCAGCAGTTTTAGGGCAGGGGACGTGTCGAATGGCTACACCTTC.

The chain has TRBV9 and TRBJ1-4, with TRBD1 matching over 7 bases. Germline values: CDR1 SGDLS, CDR2 YYNGEE. This CDR3 has 15 amino acids. V dropped 3 bases and J dropped 3; count of bases not matched to a gene: 5. In nucleotides, the CDR3 is TGTGCCAGCAGCGGCGAGGGGGCGGCTAATGAAAAACTGTTTTTT. It codes for CASSGEGAANEKLFF.

The rearrangement joins TRBV3-1 to TRBJ2-1; 9 bases match TRBD2. CDR3 length: 15 residues. Germline values: CDR1 LGHDT, CDR2 YNNKEL (reference sequence). V gave up 0 bases and J gave up 10 bases; unmatched junction bases: 7. CDR3 DNA: TGTGCCAGCAGCCAAGATGCGGGAGGGCCCCGCGAGCAGTTCTTC. This translates into CASSQDAGGPREQFF.

Concerning this clonotype itself: Being one base from a much bigger clone, this may be a read error. The chain is built from TRBV20-1 and TRBJ1-6, with D maybe TRBD1 (6 bases). Germline lookup yields CDR1 DFQATT and CDR2 SNEGSKA (reference sequence). V was shortened by 3 bases and J by 5 bases, with 14 bases between the two germline ends. The CDR3 covers 15 residues. The CDR3 region is CSASTGPKDNSPLHF. CDR3 sequence (DNA): TGCAGTGCTAGTACAGGGCCTAAGGATAATTCACCCCTCCACTTT.

This clonotype was observed a handful of times. V gene TRBV6-1 combines with J gene TRBJ2-5; D gene unclear. Looked up from germline, CDR1 is MNHNS and CDR2 is SASEGT. This CDR3 has 17 amino acids. V was trimmed by 3 bases and J by 2 bases, leaving 19 bases between them. DNA for the CDR3: TGTGCCAGCAGTGACCTACGGCAGTTCGAAGGGCAAGAGACCCAGTACTTC. It specifies CASSDLRQFEGQETQYF.